This T cell receptor beta chain was found in a study of cytomegalovirus exposure and HLA in healthy donors. Study observations and caveats: Cytomegalovirus association was assigned to approximately 160 TCR beta chains.

The PCR employed 60 Vbeta primers together with 13 Jbeta primers. The table came from immunoSEQ multiplex PCR; TCRdb's copy has only in-frame clones and leaves some out. The sample holds 65,000 to 85,000 clones, over 60% seen once. Turning to this clone: Its target is not known.

This clonotype originated in a male donor in good health and CMV-seropositive. The sample consisted of PBMCs.

The CDR3 loop is CATTGQNNEQFF. The DNA of the CDR3 is TGCGCCACTACGGGACAGAACAATGAGCAGTTCTTC. V is TRBV10-1 and J is TRBJ2-1; 7 bases align to TRBD1. The CDR3 is made up of 12 amino acids. Germline CDR1 is WNHNN and CDR2 is SYGVQD (reference sequence). After removal of 10 bases from V and 5 bases from J, the junction contained 5 bases not matched to a gene.